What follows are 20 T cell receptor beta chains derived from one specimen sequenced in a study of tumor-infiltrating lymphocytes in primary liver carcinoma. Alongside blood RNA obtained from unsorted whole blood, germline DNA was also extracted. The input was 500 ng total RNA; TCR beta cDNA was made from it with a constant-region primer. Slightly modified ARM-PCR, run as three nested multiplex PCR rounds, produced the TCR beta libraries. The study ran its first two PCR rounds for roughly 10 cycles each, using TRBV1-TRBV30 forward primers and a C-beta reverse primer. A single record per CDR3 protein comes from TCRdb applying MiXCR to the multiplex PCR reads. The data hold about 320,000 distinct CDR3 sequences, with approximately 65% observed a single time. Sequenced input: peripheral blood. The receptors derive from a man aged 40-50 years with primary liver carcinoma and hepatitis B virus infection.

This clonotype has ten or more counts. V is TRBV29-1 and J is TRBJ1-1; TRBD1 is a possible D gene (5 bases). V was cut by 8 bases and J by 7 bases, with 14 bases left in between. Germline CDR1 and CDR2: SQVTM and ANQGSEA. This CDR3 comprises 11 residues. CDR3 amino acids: CSSPGPVEAFF. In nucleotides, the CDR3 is TGCAGCTCGCCGGGGCCGGTTGAAGCTTTCTTT.

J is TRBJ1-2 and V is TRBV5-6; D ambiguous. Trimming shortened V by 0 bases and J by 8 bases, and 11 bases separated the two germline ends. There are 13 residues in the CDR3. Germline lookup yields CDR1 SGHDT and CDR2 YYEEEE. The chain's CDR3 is CASSLVRARGYTF. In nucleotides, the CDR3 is TGTGCCAGCAGCTTGGTGAGGGCGCGAGGCTACACCTTC.

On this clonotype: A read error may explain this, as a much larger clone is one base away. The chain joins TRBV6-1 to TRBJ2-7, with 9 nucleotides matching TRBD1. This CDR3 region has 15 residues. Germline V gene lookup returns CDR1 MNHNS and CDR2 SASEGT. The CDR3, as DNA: TGTGCCTGCAGTGAGTCCCCGGACAGGGGTTACGAGCAGTACTTC. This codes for CACSESPDRGYEQYF.

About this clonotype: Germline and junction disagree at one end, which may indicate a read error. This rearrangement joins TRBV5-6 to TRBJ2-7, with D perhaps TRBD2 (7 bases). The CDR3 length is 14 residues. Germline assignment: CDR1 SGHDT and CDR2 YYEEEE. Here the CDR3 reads CASRRRGEGYDQYF. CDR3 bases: TGTGCCAGCAGACGGAGGGGGGAGGGCTACGACCAGTACTTC.

The CDR3 spells CASIHQRTGNEQFF. The CDR3 region has the DNA TGTGCCAGCATCCACCAGCGGACAGGGAATGAGCAGTTCTTC. V gene TRBV28 combines with J gene TRBJ2-1, with TRBD1 matching over 8 bases. The CDR3 totals 14 residues. CDR1 is MDHEN, CDR2 SYDVKM, per germline. Germline trimming cut 7 bases from V and 7 bases from J; bases unmatched to any gene: 9.

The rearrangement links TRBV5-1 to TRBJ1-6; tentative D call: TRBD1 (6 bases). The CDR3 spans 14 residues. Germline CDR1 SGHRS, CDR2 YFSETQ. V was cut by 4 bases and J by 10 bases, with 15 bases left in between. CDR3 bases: TGCGCCAGCAGCCGGGACACGGGAGAATCACCCCTCCACTTT. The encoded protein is CASSRDTGESPLHF.

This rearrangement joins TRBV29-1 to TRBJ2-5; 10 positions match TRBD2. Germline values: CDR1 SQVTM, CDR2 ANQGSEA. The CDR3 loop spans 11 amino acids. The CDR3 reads CNVGLAETQYF. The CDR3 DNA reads TGCAACGTGGGACTAGCGGAGACCCAGTACTTC.

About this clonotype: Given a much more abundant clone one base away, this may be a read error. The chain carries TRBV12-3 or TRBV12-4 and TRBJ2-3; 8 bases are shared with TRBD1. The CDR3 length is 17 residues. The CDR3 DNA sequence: TGTACCAGCAGTACCGGACAGGGCCGGGGTAGCACAGATACGCAGTATTTT. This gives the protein CTSSTGQGRGSTDTQYF.

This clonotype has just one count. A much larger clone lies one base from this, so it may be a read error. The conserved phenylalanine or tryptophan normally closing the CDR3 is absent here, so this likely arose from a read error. CDR3 nucleotide sequence: TGTGCCAGCAGCGGGACAGGGGCAAGCAATCAGCCCCAGCATGTT. Translated: CASSGTGASNQPQHV. The chain links TRBV5-5 to TRBJ1-5, with TRBD1 identical over 10 bases. This CDR3 region has 15 residues. With V trimmed by 4 bases and J by 1 base, 2 bases remained unmatched. CDR1 is SGHKS, CDR2 YYEKEE, per germline (reference sequence).

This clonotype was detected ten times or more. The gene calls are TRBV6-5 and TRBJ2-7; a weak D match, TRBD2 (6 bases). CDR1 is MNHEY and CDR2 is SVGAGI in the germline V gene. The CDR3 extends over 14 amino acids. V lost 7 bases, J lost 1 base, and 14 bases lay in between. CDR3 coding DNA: TGTGCCAGCAAGTTGCGGGAATATTCCTACGAGCAGTACTTC. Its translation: CASKLREYSYEQYF.

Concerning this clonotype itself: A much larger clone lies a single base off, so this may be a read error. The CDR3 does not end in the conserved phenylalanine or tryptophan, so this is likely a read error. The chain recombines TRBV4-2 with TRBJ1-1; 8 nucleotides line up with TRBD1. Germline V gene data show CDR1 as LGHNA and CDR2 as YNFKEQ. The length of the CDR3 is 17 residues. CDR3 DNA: TGCGCCAGCAGCCAAGATGGATCAGGGGGCGTGGGTACTGAAGCTTTCCTT. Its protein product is CASSQDGSGGVGTEAFL.

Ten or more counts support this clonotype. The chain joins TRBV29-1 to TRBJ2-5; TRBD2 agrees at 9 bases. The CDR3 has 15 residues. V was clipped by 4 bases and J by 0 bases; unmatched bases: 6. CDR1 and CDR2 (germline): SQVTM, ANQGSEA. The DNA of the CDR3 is TGCAGCGTTGCTGACGGGACTAGCAACCAAGAGACCCAGTACTTC. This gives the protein CSVADGTSNQETQYF.

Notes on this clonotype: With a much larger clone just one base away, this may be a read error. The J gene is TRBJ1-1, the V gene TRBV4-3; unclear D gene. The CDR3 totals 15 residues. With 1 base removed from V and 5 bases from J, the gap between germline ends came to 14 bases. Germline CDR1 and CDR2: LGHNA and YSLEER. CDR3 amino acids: CASSQVKGRKTEAFF. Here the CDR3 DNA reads TGCGCCAGCAGCCAAGTCAAGGGTAGAAAGACTGAAGCTTTCTTT.

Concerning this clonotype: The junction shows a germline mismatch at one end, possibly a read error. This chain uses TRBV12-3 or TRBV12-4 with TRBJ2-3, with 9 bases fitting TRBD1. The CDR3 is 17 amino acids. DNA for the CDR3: TGTACCAGCAGTCCAGGACAGGGGATTGATATTACAGATACGCAGTATTTT. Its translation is CTSSPGQGIDITDTQYF.

In nucleotides, the CDR3 is TGTGCCAGCGCCCGACGGGGGAGCTCCTACGAGCAGTACTTC. This gives the protein CASARRGSSYEQYF. The J gene is TRBJ2-7, the V gene TRBV5-8; the D gene is possibly TRBD2 (6 bases). CDR1 and CDR2 from the germline V gene are SGHTS and YDEGEE. Deletions cut 7 bases from V and 0 bases from J, with 14 bases between. This CDR3 contains 14 residues.

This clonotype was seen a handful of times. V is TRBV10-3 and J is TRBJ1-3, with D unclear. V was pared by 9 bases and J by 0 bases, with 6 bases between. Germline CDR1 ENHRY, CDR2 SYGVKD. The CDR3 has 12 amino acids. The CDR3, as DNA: TGTGCCATTGCCTTCTCTGGAAACACCATATATTTT. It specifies CAIAFSGNTIYF.

The CDR3: CNSLRGSHETQYF. For the CDR3, the DNA is TGCAACAGTCTCCGGGGGAGCCACGAGACCCAGTACTTC. This chain connects TRBV29-1 to TRBJ2-5; the D gene is possibly TRBD2 (6 bases). CDR1 SQVTM and CDR2 ANQGSEA come from the germline V gene. This CDR3 has 13 amino acids.

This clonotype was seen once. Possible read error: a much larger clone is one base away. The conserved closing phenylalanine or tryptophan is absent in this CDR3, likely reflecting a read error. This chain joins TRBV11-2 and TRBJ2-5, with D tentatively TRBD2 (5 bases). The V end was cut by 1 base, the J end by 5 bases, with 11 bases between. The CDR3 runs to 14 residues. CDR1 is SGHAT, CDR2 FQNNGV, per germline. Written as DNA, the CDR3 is TGTGCCAGCAGCTTAGGAGGGAGCTTGGAGACCCAGTACGTC. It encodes CASSLGGSLETQYV.

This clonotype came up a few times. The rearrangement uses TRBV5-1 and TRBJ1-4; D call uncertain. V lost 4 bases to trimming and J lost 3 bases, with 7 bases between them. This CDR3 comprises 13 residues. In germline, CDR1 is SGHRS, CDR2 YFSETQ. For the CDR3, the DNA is TGCGCCAGCAGCGGCCTCCCTAATGAAAAACTGTTTTTT. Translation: CASSGLPNEKLFF.

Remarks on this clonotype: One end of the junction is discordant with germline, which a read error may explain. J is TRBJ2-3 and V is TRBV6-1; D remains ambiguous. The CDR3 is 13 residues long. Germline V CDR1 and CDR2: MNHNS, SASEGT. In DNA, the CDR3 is TGTGCCAGCGTTTACCGAGGATCAGATACGCGGTATTTT. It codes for CASVYRGSDTRYF.